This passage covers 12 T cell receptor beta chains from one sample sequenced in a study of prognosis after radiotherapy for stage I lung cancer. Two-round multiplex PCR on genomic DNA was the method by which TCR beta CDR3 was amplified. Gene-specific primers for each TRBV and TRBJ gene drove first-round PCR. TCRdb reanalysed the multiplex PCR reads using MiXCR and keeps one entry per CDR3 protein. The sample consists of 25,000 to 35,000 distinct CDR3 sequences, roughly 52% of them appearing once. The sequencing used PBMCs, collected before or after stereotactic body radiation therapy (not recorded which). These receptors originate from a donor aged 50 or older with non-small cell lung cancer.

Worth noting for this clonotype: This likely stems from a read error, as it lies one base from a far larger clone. The CDR3 nucleotides are TGTGCCAGCAGTATGACGGGGAACAAGCCCCAGCATTTT. This codes for CASSMTGNKPQHF. The rearrangement links TRBV12-3 or TRBV12-4 to TRBJ1-5; no clear D gene. Trimming cost V 5 bases and J 8 bases, with 13 bases left between them. This CDR3 region has 13 residues.

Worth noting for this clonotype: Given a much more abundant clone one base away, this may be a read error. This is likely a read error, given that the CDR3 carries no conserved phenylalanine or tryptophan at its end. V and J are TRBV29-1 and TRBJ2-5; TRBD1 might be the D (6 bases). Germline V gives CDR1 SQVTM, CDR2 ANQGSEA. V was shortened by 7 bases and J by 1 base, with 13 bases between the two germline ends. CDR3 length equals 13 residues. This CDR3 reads CSAGQGTQETQYL. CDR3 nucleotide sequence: TGCAGCGCGGGGCAGGGGACCCAAGAGACCCAGTACCTC.

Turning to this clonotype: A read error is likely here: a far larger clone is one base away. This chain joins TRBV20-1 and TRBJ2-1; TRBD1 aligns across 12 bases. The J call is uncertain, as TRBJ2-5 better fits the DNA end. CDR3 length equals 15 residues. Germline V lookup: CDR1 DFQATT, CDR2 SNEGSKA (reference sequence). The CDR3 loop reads CSAAPGTGGVETQYF. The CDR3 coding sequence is TGCAGTGCTGCCCCCGGGACAGGGGGCGTAGAGACCCAGTACTTC.

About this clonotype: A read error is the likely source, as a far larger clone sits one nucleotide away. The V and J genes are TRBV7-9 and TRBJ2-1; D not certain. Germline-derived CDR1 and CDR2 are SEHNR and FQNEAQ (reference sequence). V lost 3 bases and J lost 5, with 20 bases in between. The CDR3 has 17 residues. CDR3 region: CASSFGRVGGPHNEQFF. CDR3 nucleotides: TGTGCCAGCAGCTTTGGACGGGTTGGCGGACCCCACAATGAGCAGTTCTTC. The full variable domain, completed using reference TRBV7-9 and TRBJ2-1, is DTGVSQNPRHKITKRGQNVTFRCDPISEHNRLYWYRQTLGQGPEFLTYFQNEAQLEKSRLLSDRFSAERPKGSFSTLEIQRTEQGDSAMYLCASSFGRVGGPHNEQFFGPGTRLTVL.

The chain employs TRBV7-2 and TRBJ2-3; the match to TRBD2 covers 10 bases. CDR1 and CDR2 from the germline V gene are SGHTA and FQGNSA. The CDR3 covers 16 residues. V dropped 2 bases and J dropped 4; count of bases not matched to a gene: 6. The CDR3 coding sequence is TGTGCCAGCAGCTTATTCCTAGCGGGAGTACCAGATACGCAGTATTTT. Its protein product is CASSLFLAGVPDTQYF.

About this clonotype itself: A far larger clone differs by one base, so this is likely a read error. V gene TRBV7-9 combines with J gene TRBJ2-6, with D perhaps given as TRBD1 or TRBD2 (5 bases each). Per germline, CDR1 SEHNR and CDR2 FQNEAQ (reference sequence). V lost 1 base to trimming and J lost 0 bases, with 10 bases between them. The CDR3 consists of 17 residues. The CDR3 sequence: CASSLGSGTSGANVLTF. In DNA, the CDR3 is TGTGCCAGCAGCTTAGGGTCAGGGACCTCTGGGGCCAACGTCCTGACTTTC. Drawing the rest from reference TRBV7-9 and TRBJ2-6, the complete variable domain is DTGVSQNPRHKITKRGQNVTFRCDPISEHNRLYWYRQTLGQGPEFLTYFQNEAQLEKSRLLSDRFSAERPKGSFSTLEIQRTEQGDSAMYLCASSLGSGTSGANVLTFGAGSRLTVL.

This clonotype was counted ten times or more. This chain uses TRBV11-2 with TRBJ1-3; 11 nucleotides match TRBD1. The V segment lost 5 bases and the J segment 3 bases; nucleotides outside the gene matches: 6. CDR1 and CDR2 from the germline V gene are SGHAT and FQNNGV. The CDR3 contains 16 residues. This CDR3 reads CASSPTGTGGGNTIYF. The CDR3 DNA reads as TGTGCCAGCAGCCCCACCGGGACAGGGGGTGGAAACACCATATATTTT.

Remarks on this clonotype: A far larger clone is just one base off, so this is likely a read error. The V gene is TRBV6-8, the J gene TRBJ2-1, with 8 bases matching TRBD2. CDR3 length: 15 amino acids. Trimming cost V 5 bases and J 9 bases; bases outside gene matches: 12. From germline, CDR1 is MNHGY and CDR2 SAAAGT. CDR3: CASSRVGGRGGEQFF. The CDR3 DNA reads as TGTGCCAGCAGTAGGGTGGGCGGCCGGGGGGGTGAGCAGTTCTTC.

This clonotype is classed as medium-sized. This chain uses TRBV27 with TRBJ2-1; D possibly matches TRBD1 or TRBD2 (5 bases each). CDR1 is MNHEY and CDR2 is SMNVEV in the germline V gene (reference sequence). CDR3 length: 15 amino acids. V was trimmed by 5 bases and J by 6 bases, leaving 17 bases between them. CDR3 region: CASSVNGGAVNEQFF. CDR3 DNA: TGTGCCAGCAGTGTCAATGGGGGAGCAGTCAATGAGCAGTTCTTC.

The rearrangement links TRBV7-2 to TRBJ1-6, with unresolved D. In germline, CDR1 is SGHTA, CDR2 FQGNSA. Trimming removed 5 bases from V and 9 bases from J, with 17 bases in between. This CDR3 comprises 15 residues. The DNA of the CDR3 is TGTGCCAGCAGCCAGGCAACGGACGATCTTTCACCCCTCCACTTT. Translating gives CASSQATDDLSPLHF.

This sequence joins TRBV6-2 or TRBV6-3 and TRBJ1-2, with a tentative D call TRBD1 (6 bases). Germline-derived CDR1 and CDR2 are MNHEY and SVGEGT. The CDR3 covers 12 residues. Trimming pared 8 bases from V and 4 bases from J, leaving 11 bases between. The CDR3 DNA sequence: TGTGCCAGCGCCTCGGACAGCTATGGCTACACCTTC. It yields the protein CASASDSYGYTF.

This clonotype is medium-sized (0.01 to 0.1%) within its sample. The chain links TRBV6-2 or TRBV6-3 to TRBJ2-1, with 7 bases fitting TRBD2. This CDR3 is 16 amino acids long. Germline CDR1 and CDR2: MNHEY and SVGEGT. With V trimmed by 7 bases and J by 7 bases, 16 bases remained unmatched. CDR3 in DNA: TGTGCCAGCAACCCCGTAGGGGAGGGCCTTTGGAATGAGCAGTTCTTC. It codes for CASNPVGEGLWNEQFF.